A selection of T cell receptor beta chains follows, all from one sample in a study of response to subunit inactivated influenza vaccine. From the RT-PCR reads, TCRdb called clonotypes with MiXCR, one entry per CDR3 protein. This sample has hundreds of thousands of distinct CDR3 sequences; 18% occur once, and the top ten carry 11%. The sample was PBMCs from blood, taken more than 4 days after vaccination. The source is a man aged 45 to 65 who received an inactivated influenza vaccine. Both conserved end residues are part of each CDR3. The D gene is left open where the match is weak. For some rows the clone size is stated as once, few or many, or as a class when expanded; others skip it.

cdr3_nt: TGCAGTGCTAGAGATCCCCGACAGAGCACAGATACGCAGTATTTT
cdr3_aa: CSARDPRQSTDTQYF
clone_size: -
d_call: -
j_call: TRBJ2-3
v_call: TRBV20-1
cdr3_length: 15

cdr3_nt: TGCAGTGCCCAACAGGGGGGGGGAGTTATCTACAATGAGCAGTTCTTC
cdr3_aa: CSAQQGGGVIYNEQFF
clone_size: few
d_call: -
j_call: TRBJ2-1
v_call: TRBV20-1
cdr3_length: 16

cdr3_nt: TGCAGTGCTACCTCAGACAGCGGGGCTTACAATGAGCAGTTCTTC
cdr3_aa: CSATSDSGAYNEQFF
clone_size: -
d_call: TRBD2
j_call: TRBJ2-1
v_call: TRBV20-1
cdr3_length: 15

cdr3_nt: TGCAGTGCCGACGTTGGGGGGGCCTATGGCTACACCTTC
cdr3_aa: CSADVGGAYGYTF
clone_size: few
d_call: -
j_call: TRBJ1-2
v_call: TRBV29-1
cdr3_length: 13

cdr3_nt: TGCGCCAGCAGCTTGGCCCTGTGGAACGAGCAGTACTTC
cdr3_aa: CASSLALWNEQYF
clone_size: many
d_call: -
j_call: TRBJ2-7
v_call: TRBV5-1
cdr3_length: 13

cdr3_nt: TGTGCCAGCAGTTACTCCCAGGGCCCGTTGGAGCAGTACTTC
cdr3_aa: CASSYSQGPLEQYF
clone_size: many
d_call: -
j_call: TRBJ2-7
v_call: TRBV6-2/TRBV6-3
cdr3_length: 14

cdr3_nt: TGTGCCAGCAGTCAGGGGGGACTAGCGGAGAAAGAGACCCAGTACTTC
cdr3_aa: CASSQGGLAEKETQYF
clone_size: few
d_call: TRBD2
j_call: TRBJ2-5
v_call: TRBV12-3/TRBV12-4
cdr3_length: 16

cdr3_nt: TGTGCCAGCAGCCCGGGACAGAGATACGAGCAGTACTTC
cdr3_aa: CASSPGQRYEQYF
clone_size: many
d_call: TRBD1
j_call: TRBJ2-7
v_call: TRBV7-8
cdr3_length: 13

cdr3_nt: TGTGCCACCAGCAGATCCCTCACAAGCCAGGGTACGAACACCGGGGAGCTGTTTTTT
cdr3_aa: CATSRSLTSQGTNTGELFF
clone_size: many
d_call: -
j_call: TRBJ2-2
v_call: TRBV15
cdr3_length: 19

cdr3_nt: TGTGCCACCAGCAGAGTTCGGACTTACCCCCACAATGAGCAGTTCTTC
cdr3_aa: CATSRVRTYPHNEQFF
clone_size: -
d_call: -
j_call: TRBJ2-1
v_call: TRBV15
cdr3_length: 16

cdr3_nt: TGTGCCAGCAACCTTGGGACTTACCCGAACAATGAGCAGTTCTTC
cdr3_aa: CASNLGTYPNNEQFF
clone_size: -
d_call: -
j_call: TRBJ2-1
v_call: TRBV6-1
cdr3_length: 15

cdr3_nt: TGTGCCAGCAGTTTACGTAATTCACCCCTCCACTTT
cdr3_aa: CASSLRNSPLHF
clone_size: many
d_call: -
j_call: TRBJ1-6
v_call: TRBV12-3/TRBV12-4
cdr3_length: 12

cdr3_nt: TGCAGTGCTAGAGACCCCACTGGCATTTTGGTACGGGAAAAACTGTTTTTT
cdr3_aa: CSARDPTGILVREKLFF
clone_size: few
d_call: -
j_call: TRBJ1-4
v_call: TRBV20-1
cdr3_length: 17

cdr3_nt: TGCGCCAGCAGCCTGGAGGGGGGCTCGCCGGGGACTGAAGCTTTCTTT
cdr3_aa: CASSLEGGSPGTEAFF
clone_size: few
d_call: -
j_call: TRBJ1-1
v_call: TRBV5-1
cdr3_length: 16

cdr3_nt: TGTGCCAGCAGCAAAGCGCTTTTAAGGGGCGGGGCGGTTTCACCCCTCCACTTT
cdr3_aa: CASSKALLRGGAVSPLHF
clone_size: -
d_call: -
j_call: TRBJ1-6
v_call: TRBV21-1
cdr3_length: 18

cdr3_nt: TGTGCCAGCAGCTTAGCCGGGACAACGACCGGGGAGCTGTTTTTT
cdr3_aa: CASSLAGTTTGELFF
clone_size: -
d_call: -
j_call: TRBJ2-2
v_call: TRBV7-9
cdr3_length: 15

cdr3_nt: TGTGCCAGCAGGATAGCGGGAGGGCCTGGTGAGACCCAGTACTTC
cdr3_aa: CASRIAGGPGETQYF
clone_size: few
d_call: TRBD2
j_call: TRBJ2-5
v_call: TRBV7-2
cdr3_length: 15

cdr3_nt: TGCGCCAGTTCCGTGGCGGGAGGGCCACCCTCCTACAATGAGCAGTTCTTC
cdr3_aa: CASSVAGGPPSYNEQFF
clone_size: few
d_call: TRBD2
j_call: TRBJ2-1
v_call: TRBV4-1
cdr3_length: 17

cdr3_nt: TGTGCCAGCGGGGAGGGGGCTATGGGAACTGAAGCTTTCTTT
cdr3_aa: CASGEGAMGTEAFF
clone_size: -
d_call: TRBD1
j_call: TRBJ1-1
v_call: TRBV12-3/TRBV12-4
cdr3_length: 14

cdr3_nt: TGTGCCACCAGCAGGGGTCTCGGGGAGAAGTTTCGCGAGCAGTACTTC
cdr3_aa: CATSRGLGEKFREQYF
clone_size: few
d_call: -
j_call: TRBJ2-7
v_call: TRBV15
cdr3_length: 16

cdr3_nt: TGCAGTGCCAGCGACAGGCGCTCCTACGAGCAGTACTTC
cdr3_aa: CSASDRRSYEQYF
clone_size: few
d_call: -
j_call: TRBJ2-7
v_call: TRBV20-1
cdr3_length: 13

cdr3_nt: TGTGCCAGCAGCTTAGCGGGCCCTGCCTACAATGAGCAGTTCTTC
cdr3_aa: CASSLAGPAYNEQFF
clone_size: -
d_call: -
j_call: TRBJ2-1
v_call: TRBV13
cdr3_length: 15

cdr3_nt: TGTGCCAGCAGTTTAAGGCTAGCGGGGGGAAAGACCGGGGAGCTGTTTTTT
cdr3_aa: CASSLRLAGGKTGELFF
clone_size: few
d_call: TRBD2
j_call: TRBJ2-2
v_call: TRBV12-3/TRBV12-4
cdr3_length: 17

cdr3_nt: TGTGCCAGCAGGCTAGCGGGAGTTAGTGAGCAGTTCTTC
cdr3_aa: CASRLAGVSEQFF
clone_size: few
d_call: TRBD2
j_call: TRBJ2-1
v_call: TRBV27
cdr3_length: 13

cdr3_nt: TGTGCCAGCAGCCCAGTGGGACTAGCGGGGAACAATGAGCAGTTCTTC
cdr3_aa: CASSPVGLAGNNEQFF
clone_size: -
d_call: TRBD2
j_call: TRBJ2-1
v_call: TRBV11-2
cdr3_length: 16

cdr3_nt: TGTGCCAGCAGCTTACAAGGGGTCTCCAACTATGGCTACACCTTC
cdr3_aa: CASSLQGVSNYGYTF
clone_size: few
d_call: -
j_call: TRBJ1-2
v_call: TRBV7-8
cdr3_length: 15

cdr3_nt: TGCAGTGCTAGCCTAGGGGGGCGGGTGGATTCACCCCTCCACTTT
cdr3_aa: CSASLGGRVDSPLHF
clone_size: -
d_call: -
j_call: TRBJ1-6
v_call: TRBV20-1
cdr3_length: 15

cdr3_nt: TGCAGCGTTAGGAGACAGGGCACCAACGAGCAGTACTTC
cdr3_aa: CSVRRQGTNEQYF
clone_size: few
d_call: TRBD1
j_call: TRBJ2-7
v_call: TRBV29-1
cdr3_length: 13

cdr3_nt: TGTGCCAGCAGCATAGGGACAGGGGAGACCGGGGAGCTGTTTTTT
cdr3_aa: CASSIGTGETGELFF
clone_size: -
d_call: TRBD1
j_call: TRBJ2-2
v_call: TRBV9
cdr3_length: 15

cdr3_nt: TGCGCCAGCAGCCAAAACCGGGACGGATTCTACGAGCAGTACTTC
cdr3_aa: CASSQNRDGFYEQYF
clone_size: -
d_call: -
j_call: TRBJ2-7
v_call: TRBV4-3
cdr3_length: 15

cdr3_nt: TGTGCCAGCAGCTTTGAAGGCGGCAGGGCCTACGAGCAGTACTTC
cdr3_aa: CASSFEGGRAYEQYF
clone_size: few
d_call: -
j_call: TRBJ2-7
v_call: TRBV5-6
cdr3_length: 15

cdr3_nt: TGCGCCAGCAGCTTGGTGTCGGGGGGCGGAGAGACCCAGTACTTC
cdr3_aa: CASSLVSGGGETQYF
clone_size: few
d_call: -
j_call: TRBJ2-5
v_call: TRBV5-1
cdr3_length: 15

cdr3_nt: TGTGCCAGCAGTGACTCCGGGACTAGCGGCTACGAGCAGTACTTC
cdr3_aa: CASSDSGTSGYEQYF
clone_size: few
d_call: TRBD2
j_call: TRBJ2-7
v_call: TRBV6-5
cdr3_length: 15

cdr3_nt: TGTGCCAGCAGCTTAGTACCGACAGGGAATGAGCAGTTCTTC
cdr3_aa: CASSLVPTGNEQFF
clone_size: -
d_call: TRBD1
j_call: TRBJ2-1
v_call: TRBV7-2
cdr3_length: 14

cdr3_nt: TGTGCCAGCAGCCCACAACGGACAGGGTTCCATGGCTACACCTTC
cdr3_aa: CASSPQRTGFHGYTF
clone_size: -
d_call: TRBD1
j_call: TRBJ1-2
v_call: TRBV3-1
cdr3_length: 15

cdr3_nt: TGTGCCAGCAGCTTAGCTTTTGGTGTAGACGAAAAACTGTTTTTT
cdr3_aa: CASSLAFGVDEKLFF
clone_size: -
d_call: -
j_call: TRBJ1-4
v_call: TRBV7-9
cdr3_length: 15

cdr3_nt: TGTGCCAGCAGGGCGACAGGGGCGAGCTATGGCTACACCTTC
cdr3_aa: CASRATGASYGYTF
clone_size: few
d_call: TRBD1
j_call: TRBJ1-2
v_call: TRBV3-1
cdr3_length: 14

cdr3_nt: TGCAGCGCTGGGACTAGCGGGAGGGGCGGGGAGCTGTTTTTT
cdr3_aa: CSAGTSGRGGELFF
clone_size: few
d_call: TRBD2
j_call: TRBJ2-2
v_call: TRBV29-1
cdr3_length: 14

cdr3_nt: TGTGCCAGCCGTAGGCGGGATAGCTCCTACAATGAGCAGTTCTTC
cdr3_aa: CASRRRDSSYNEQFF
clone_size: -
d_call: -
j_call: TRBJ2-1
v_call: TRBV6-4
cdr3_length: 15

cdr3_nt: TGCAGTGCTAGAGTGGGGACAGGAACATCACCCCTCCACTTT
cdr3_aa: CSARVGTGTSPLHF
clone_size: -
d_call: TRBD1
j_call: TRBJ1-6
v_call: TRBV20-1
cdr3_length: 14

cdr3_nt: TGTGCCAGCAGTTCCGGACTAGGCGGAGAGACCCAGTACTTC
cdr3_aa: CASSSGLGGETQYF
clone_size: few
d_call: TRBD2
j_call: TRBJ2-5
v_call: TRBV12-3/TRBV12-4
cdr3_length: 14